Listed below are T cell receptor beta chains from one sample, sequenced in a study of T-cell reconstitution after alpha-beta-depleted transplantation in children. TCRdb reprocessed the PCR reads with MiXCR, giving one entry per CDR3 protein. The table includes over 200,000 distinct CDR3 sequences, approximately 8.4% detected once. This specimen was PBMCs, mostly from graft donor cells, taken 360 days after TCRalphabeta/CD19-depleted stem cell transplant. The origin of the receptors is a male patient aged 2 to 10 who had a stem cell transplant for acute myeloid leukemia, so the T cells may come from the graft donor. Both conserved end residues are part of each CDR3. A D gene is named only where the DNA matches it firmly. Clone size appears in some rows only: once, few, many, or a class for an expanded clone.

v_call: TRBV20-1; d_call: .; j_call: TRBJ2-3; clone_size: many; cdr3_nt: TGCAGTGCTACCCGGGACCCAAAAGATACGCAGTATTTT; cdr3_aa: CSATRDPKDTQYF
v_call: TRBV5-1; d_call: .; j_call: TRBJ2-5; clone_size: few; cdr3_nt: TGCGCCAGCAGCTTGGTCCAGGATCAAGAGACCCAGTACTTC; cdr3_aa: CASSLVQDQETQYF
v_call: TRBV7-9; d_call: .; j_call: TRBJ2-7; clone_size: few; cdr3_nt: TGTGCCAGCAGCTTATACGGCGGGGTCTACGAGCAGTACTTC; cdr3_aa: CASSLYGGVYEQYF
v_call: TRBV12-3/TRBV12-4; d_call: TRBD1; j_call: TRBJ1-1; clone_size: many; cdr3_nt: TGTGCCAGCAGTCTTCCGGACAGGGTTGGAGGAGCTTTCTTT; cdr3_aa: CASSLPDRVGGAFF
v_call: TRBV6-5; d_call: .; j_call: TRBJ1-6; clone_size: many; cdr3_nt: TGTGCCAGCACCAAAAGGGGCGAGGGATATAATTCACCCCTCCACTTT; cdr3_aa: CASTKRGEGYNSPLHF
v_call: TRBV12-3/TRBV12-4; d_call: .; j_call: TRBJ2-2; clone_size: many; cdr3_nt: TGTGCCAGCATCCTAAGAGGGTACACCGGGGAGCTGTTTTTT; cdr3_aa: CASILRGYTGELFF
v_call: TRBV7-3; d_call: .; j_call: TRBJ2-1; clone_size: many; cdr3_nt: TGTGCCAGCAGCTCTCCCGGGACACTTTACAATGAGCAGTTCTTC; cdr3_aa: CASSSPGTLYNEQFF
v_call: TRBV11-1; d_call: TRBD1; j_call: TRBJ1-1; clone_size: .; cdr3_nt: TGTGCCAGCAGCTCCGGACAGGGAGTCACTGAAGCTTTCTTT; cdr3_aa: CASSSGQGVTEAFF
v_call: TRBV2; d_call: .; j_call: TRBJ1-3; clone_size: .; cdr3_nt: TGTGCCAGCAAGGGGCCCTCTGGAAACACCATATATTTT; cdr3_aa: CASKGPSGNTIYF
v_call: TRBV20-1; d_call: .; j_call: TRBJ2-1; clone_size: many; cdr3_nt: TGCAGTGCTAGAAAGGACCGGTACAATGAGCAGTTCTTC; cdr3_aa: CSARKDRYNEQFF
v_call: TRBV6-2/TRBV6-3; d_call: .; j_call: TRBJ2-7; clone_size: .; cdr3_nt: TGTGCCAGCACTCCATGGGGGTTCTCCGAGCAGTACTTC; cdr3_aa: CASTPWGFSEQYF
v_call: TRBV20-1; d_call: TRBD1; j_call: TRBJ2-5; clone_size: .; cdr3_nt: TGCAGTGCAAGAACACAGGGGCAAGAGACCCAGTACTTC; cdr3_aa: CSARTQGQETQYF
v_call: TRBV7-8; d_call: .; j_call: TRBJ2-1; clone_size: .; cdr3_nt: TGTGCCAGCAGCTTAGCCAGCAGAAGGGGGGAAGTATACAATGAGCAGTTCTTC; cdr3_aa: CASSLASRRGEVYNEQFF
v_call: TRBV4-2; d_call: .; j_call: TRBJ2-4; clone_size: .; cdr3_nt: TGTGCCAGCAGCCAAGAAACGGGAGAGTGGAACATTCAGTACTTC; cdr3_aa: CASSQETGEWNIQYF
v_call: TRBV29-1; d_call: .; j_call: TRBJ2-5; clone_size: few; cdr3_nt: TGCAGCGTTGCCTCCCCTAGCAGAAGCCAAGAGACCCAGTACTTC; cdr3_aa: CSVASPSRSQETQYF
v_call: TRBV29-1; d_call: TRBD2; j_call: TRBJ2-7; clone_size: .; cdr3_nt: TGCAGCGTTGGCGGGGGGGCGACCTACGAGCAGTACTTC; cdr3_aa: CSVGGGATYEQYF
v_call: TRBV4-2; d_call: .; j_call: TRBJ1-3; clone_size: .; cdr3_nt: TGTGCCAGCAGCCAACCGGGACAAGGAGTAAACACCATATATTTT; cdr3_aa: CASSQPGQGVNTIYF
v_call: TRBV29-1; d_call: TRBD1; j_call: TRBJ2-1; clone_size: many; cdr3_nt: TGCAGCGTTGCGGACAGGGGGCCGGATGAGCAGTTCTTC; cdr3_aa: CSVADRGPDEQFF